This TCR beta chain was found in a study of cytomegalovirus exposure and HLA in healthy donors. Deletions cut 7 bases from V and 0 bases from J, with 14 bases between. CDR1 and CDR2 (germline): MNHEY, SVGAGI. The CDR3 runs 15 residues. Both 60 Vbeta primers and 13 Jbeta primers went into the PCR. TCRdb's table, derived via immunoSEQ multiplex PCR, lists solely in-frame clones and lacks some. The data hold 200,000 to 300,000 clones, with around 76% observed a single time. Despite likely unrecorded immune exposures, the donors were nominally healthy at the time of sampling. The sample taken for sequencing was PBMCs. The clonotype was recovered from a woman aged 40 to 49 in good health and CMV-seropositive. The chain combines TRBV6-5 with TRBJ2-3, with D perhaps TRBD2 (6 bases). For the CDR3, the DNA is TGTGCCAGCACCCAAGGGAGGATTAGCACAGATACGCAGTATTTT. This sequence encodes CASTQGRISTDTQYF.